This paragraph covers one T cell receptor beta chain sequence. Its matching antigen is unknown. The PCR ran on 60 Vbeta and 13 Jbeta primers. Some clones are missing from TCRdb's copy, which holds only in-frame ones; the method was immunoSEQ multiplex PCR. This table holds roughly 140,000 clones, around 84% found once. V was pared by 0 bases and J by 3 bases, with 18 bases of the junction left unmatched. The CDR3 contains 19 residues. The germline V gene encodes CDR1 SGHRS and CDR2 YFSETQ. This specimen comes from a study of cytomegalovirus exposure and HLA in healthy donors. Study-level results: Generally TCR sequences proved uncommon, though certain public TCRs appeared in numerous donors. Earlier analysis looked at TCR beta V segments, and most were productive about 90% or about 30% of the time. A list of approximately 150 TCR beta chains associated with cytomegalovirus was given. The authors later linked a missense DCLRE1C variant to TCR beta V- and J-gene trimming.

The sequenced sample was PBMCs. The sequence was collected from a boy younger than 10 in good health and CMV-seronegative. The V and J genes are TRBV5-1 and TRBJ2-7; 7 bases agree with TRBD1. The CDR3, as DNA: TGCGCCAGCAGCTTGGAGGGTCACAGGGGCCAATTTCTAAACTACGAGCAGTACTTC. Translation gives CASSLEGHRGQFLNYEQYF.